A selection of T cell receptor beta chains follows, all from one sample in a study of blood T cell repertoires in COVID-19. Sequencing used immunoSEQ multiplex PCR; TCRdb keeps in-frame clones, though not all of them. The sample lists some 140,000 clones, about 73% occurring once. Sequenced input: peripheral blood. The receptors were gathered from a man older than 75 with acute or convalescent COVID-19. CDR3s include the opening cysteine and the closing phenylalanine or tryptophan. The order of the fields is clone size, V gene, D gene, J gene, CDR3 protein, CDR3 DNA. A D gene is named only where the DNA matches it firmly. Clone size is shown for a subset of rows, as once, few, many or a class of expanded clone.

.	TRBV6-2/TRBV6-3	.	TRBJ1-4	CASSYPSSGKETNEKLFF	TGTGCCAGCAGTTACCCTTCGTCAGGGAAGGAAACTAATGAAAAACTGTTTTTT
few	TRBV18	.	TRBJ1-5	CASSPTLEQPQHF	TGTGCCAGCTCACCAACCCTGGAGCAGCCCCAGCATTTT
.	TRBV7-9	TRBD1	TRBJ1-6	CASSLVGGTGENSPLHF	TGTGCCAGCAGCTTAGTCGGTGGGACAGGAGAAAATTCACCCCTCCACTTT
few	TRBV6-2/TRBV6-3	.	TRBJ1-5	CASSYGQFNQPQHF	TGTGCCAGCAGTTACGGACAGTTTAATCAGCCCCAGCATTTT
once	TRBV4-3	.	TRBJ1-4	CASRRSEVRGEKLFF	TGCGCCAGCAGAAGATCCGAGGTACGAGGTGAAAAACTGTTTTTT
few	TRBV5-1	TRBD1	TRBJ2-5	CASSLGDRGYQETQYF	TGCGCCAGCAGCTTGGGTGACAGGGGGTACCAAGAGACCCAGTACTTC
once	TRBV25-1	TRBD1	TRBJ2-3	CASSESGRGSTDTQYF	TGTGCCAGCAGTGAATCCGGCAGGGGGAGCACAGATACGCAGTATTTT
.	TRBV29-1	TRBD2	TRBJ2-4	CSVEDWAGGLSLAKNIQYF	TGCAGCGTTGAAGATTGGGCGGGGGGATTATCACTAGCCAAAAACATTCAGTACTTC
.	TRBV28	TRBD1	TRBJ1-2	CASSLTLQGAGNYGYTF	TGTGCCAGCAGTTTAACGTTGCAGGGGGCGGGTAACTATGGCTACACCTTC
.	TRBV27	.	TRBJ1-4	CASRGTGLFQGLGEKLFF	TGTGCCAGCAGAGGGACGGGACTATTCCAGGGTCTAGGAGAAAAACTGTTTTTT
.	TRBV5-1	TRBD1	TRBJ1-1	CASSLGGRGRPEAFF	TGCGCCAGCAGCTTAGGGGGCAGGGGGCGGCCTGAAGCTTTCTTT
.	TRBV11-3	TRBD2	TRBJ2-7	CASSLGLAGGEQYF	TGTGCCAGCAGCCTCGGACTAGCGGGGGGGGAGCAGTACTTC
.	TRBV11-3	.	TRBJ1-1	CASSSGIRTELTEAFF	TGTGCCAGCAGCTCGGGGATAAGGACAGAACTTACTGAAGCTTTCTTT
.	TRBV25-1	.	TRBJ1-1	CASSDRPGGRRAFF	TGTGCCAGCAGTGACCGACCGGGGGGGAGGCGAGCTTTCTTT
.	TRBV7-2	TRBD2	TRBJ2-1	CASSSDGGSSYNEQFF	TGTGCCAGCAGCTCGGACGGGGGGAGCTCCTACAATGAGCAGTTCTTC
.	TRBV6-5	.	TRBJ1-3	CASRRDRSSGNTIYF	TGTGCCAGCAGACGCGACAGAAGCTCTGGAAACACCATATATTTT
once	TRBV6-5	.	TRBJ1-4	CASSYSGGALFF	TGTGCCAGCAGTTACTCGGGAGGCGCCCTGTTTTTT
.	TRBV6-1	.	TRBJ1-2	CASSATVLGANYGYTF	TGTGCCAGCAGTGCCACTGTTCTCGGGGCTAACTATGGCTACACCTTC
.	TRBV18	.	TRBJ1-5	CASSEGSNQPQHF	TGTGCCAGCTCAGAGGGTAGCAATCAGCCCCAGCATTTT
.	TRBV6-5	TRBD1	TRBJ1-1	CASSGQVNTEAFF	TGTGCCAGCTCGGGACAGGTGAACACTGAAGCTTTCTTT
once	TRBV19	.	TRBJ1-5	CASSMGGLSNQPQHF	TGTGCCAGTAGTATGGGGGGGTTGAGCAATCAGCCCCAGCATTTT
.	TRBV4-3	.	TRBJ2-5	CASSQDVGAYQETQYF	TGCGCCAGCAGCCAAGATGTGGGGGCTTACCAAGAGACCCAGTACTTC
.	TRBV19	TRBD1	TRBJ2-5	CASSIPGTGGGKTQYF	TGTGCCAGTAGTATACCCGGGACAGGGGGCGGGAAGACCCAGTACTTC
.	TRBV5-1	.	TRBJ2-3	CASRFLPESGTDTQYF	TGCGCCAGCAGGTTTCTCCCCGAAAGCGGCACAGATACGCAGTATTTT
.	TRBV5-5	.	TRBJ2-2	CASSFPAPAGNTGELFF	TGTGCCAGCAGCTTCCCCGCCCCAGCGGGGAACACCGGGGAGCTGTTTTTT
few	TRBV7-9	TRBD1	TRBJ2-1	CASSSIPDRVLNEQFF	TGTGCCAGCAGCTCAATCCCGGACAGGGTTTTGAATGAGCAGTTCTTC
.	TRBV23-1	TRBD1	TRBJ1-1	CASSQQMATGTVAEAFF	TGCGCCAGCAGTCAACAAATGGCGACAGGGACGGTAGCTGAAGCTTTCTTT
few	TRBV18	.	TRBJ1-3	CASSPRGGTIYF	TGTGCCAGCTCACCGCGAGGGGGCACCATATATTTT
.	TRBV7-9	.	TRBJ1-1	CASSLAPPAGFTEAFF	TGTGCCAGCAGCTTAGCCCCCCCGGCGGGGTTTACTGAAGCTTTCTTT
.	TRBV28	.	TRBJ1-2	CASSSDFYGYTF	TGTGCCAGCAGTTCGGACTTCTATGGCTACACCTTC
.	TRBV2	.	TRBJ1-1	CASNNAGGTEAFF	TGTGCCAGCAACAACGCCGGGGGCACTGAAGCTTTCTTT
.	TRBV5-6	.	TRBJ2-2	CASFRGSNTGELFF	TGTGCCAGCTTTCGGGGATCGAACACCGGGGAGCTGTTTTTT
once	TRBV6-1	.	TRBJ2-2	CASSEGANTGELFF	TGTGCCAGCAGTGAAGGGGCTAACACCGGGGAGCTGTTTTTT
once	TRBV28	TRBD1	TRBJ2-2	CASKTGATNTGELFF	TGTGCCAGCAAAACAGGGGCCACGAACACCGGGGAGCTGTTTTTT
.	TRBV2	TRBD2	TRBJ2-5	CASSLTSGQETQYF	TGTGCCAGCAGTTTGACTAGCGGACAAGAGACCCAGTACTTC
.	TRBV28	.	TRBJ1-5	CASSSSQGRGHQPQHF	TGTGCCAGCAGCTCCAGTCAAGGGAGGGGCCATCAGCCCCAGCATTTT
.	TRBV19	.	TRBJ2-3	CASGENRVDTDTQYF	TGTGCCAGTGGAGAGAACAGGGTAGACACAGATACGCAGTATTTT
.	TRBV6-6	.	TRBJ2-3	CASSYSGRGVDTQYF	TGTGCCAGCAGTTACTCGGGCAGGGGGGTAGATACGCAGTATTTT
few	TRBV11-2	.	TRBJ1-2	CAITTGRGYTF	TGTGCCATCACGACAGGACGAGGCTACACCTTC